One sample yielded the 6 T cell receptor beta chains listed below, sequenced in a study of shared clonotypes between healthy human individuals. Some clones are missing from TCRdb's copy, which holds only in-frame ones; the method was immunoSEQ multiplex PCR. The repertoire includes fewer than 600,000 clones, 60% to 85% of them detected once, and under 15% sits in the top ten. The sequencing input was PBMCs. The receptors derive from a middle-aged woman in good health. Some clones in this sample may be carry-over from other donors' samples.

Points on this clone: The same CDR3 can be traced to other DNA sequences in this sample. The V call is TRBV7-3, the J call TRBJ2-3; D may be TRBD1 (6 bases). Trimming removed 6 bases at V and 3 bases at J, with 10 bases between. Germline V lookup: CDR1 SGHTA, CDR2 FQGTGA. CDR3 size: 13 residues. The CDR3 region is CASRATGTDTQYF. The CDR3 nucleotides read TGTGCCAGCAGAGCCACAGGGACAGATACGCAGTATTTT.

The chain is built from TRBV11-2 and TRBJ2-1; D not certain. With 10 bases removed from V and 1 base from J, the gap between germline ends came to 8 bases. Germline V gene sequence: CDR1 SGHAT, CDR2 FQNNGV. The CDR3 runs 12 residues. The CDR3 loop reads CAIRRSYNEQFF. The CDR3, as DNA: TGTGCCATAAGAAGGTCCTACAATGAGCAGTTCTTC.

The chain links TRBV28 to TRBJ2-1; D not resolved. The CDR3 is made up of 15 amino acids. Per the germline V gene, CDR1 is MDHEN and CDR2 is SYDVKM. Trimming pared 6 bases from V and 0 bases from J, leaving 12 bases between. The CDR3 spells CASRPISSSYNEQFF. CDR3 bases: TGTGCCAGCAGACCAATATCTAGCTCCTACAATGAGCAGTTCTTC.

This chain uses TRBV7-3 with TRBJ2-3; D could derive from TRBD1 or TRBD2 (5 bases each). Germline V gene sequence: CDR1 SGHTA, CDR2 FQGTGA. Trimming shortened V by 5 bases and J by 0 bases, and 15 bases separated the two germline ends. This CDR3 has 16 residues. CDR3 protein: CASSPRGSGSTDTQYF. In nucleotides, the CDR3 is TGTGCCAGCAGCCCAAGGGGATCGGGGAGCACAGATACGCAGTATTTT. The variable domain in full, completed from reference TRBV7-3 and TRBJ2-3, reads GAGVSQTPSNKVTEKGKYVELRCDPISGHTALYWYRQSLGQGPEFLIYFQGTGAADDSGLPNDRFFAVRPEGSVSTLKIQRTERGDSAVYLCASSPRGSGSTDTQYFGPGTRLTVL.

The chain recombines TRBV4-1 with TRBJ2-5; 9 bases are a match to TRBD2. CDR3 size: 17 residues. The V and J ends lost 1 base and 6 bases, in that order; junction bases with no gene match: 12. The germline CDR1 and CDR2 sequences are MGHRA and YSYEKL. The CDR3 spells CASSQGGPLAGLKTQYF. CDR3 coding DNA: TGCGCCAGCAGCCAAGGGGGTCCCCTAGCGGGACTTAAGACCCAGTACTTC.

This clone has a handful of counts. The CDR3 loop is CASSLAFGELFF. The CDR3 bases are TGTGCCAGCAGCTTAGCCTTCGGGGAGCTGTTTTTT. This chain joins TRBV7-9 and TRBJ2-2; no definite D call. The germline V and J ends were trimmed by 0 bases and 7 bases, with 3 bases remaining between them. This CDR3 contains 12 residues. CDR1 and CDR2 (germline): SEHNR, FQNEAQ (reference sequence). The variable domain in full, with the rest retrieved from reference TRBV7-9 and TRBJ2-2, is DTGVSQNPRHKITKRGQNVTFRCDPISEHNRLYWYRQTLGQGPEFLTYFQNEAQLEKSRLLSDRFSAERPKGSFSTLEIQRTEQGDSAMYLCASSLAFGELFFGEGSRLTVL.